What follows is one T cell receptor (beta chain) and its context. There is no known antigen for this receptor. No base qualities exist here, and no much larger clone lies one base off it. The CDR3 regions of human TCRbeta chains were analyzed by immunosequencing. As for the authors' bioinformatics: TCRs in the repertoires were matched against a reference library of SARS-CoV-2-specific TCRs that had been generated with the MIRA antigen-specificity platform. Breadth was defined as the fraction of unique TCRs that were SARS-CoV-2-associated. Depth was defined as the fraction of total T cells that were SARS-CoV-2-associated. Each spike-specific TCR was assigned to its reactive spike region and to a CD4 or CD8 class using the MIRA data. Log10-transformed breadth and depth values were compared by one-way ANOVA with Sidak's multiple comparisons tests. TCRdb holds this immuneACCESS table with in-frame rearrangements only. Some clones are missing; in checked studies, unresolved V genes explain under half, and the rest has no known cause. The V and J calls and the clone size are those of that table, but D and trimming were determined from the DNA. This sample has about 56,000 clones in its table, and 88% of those were observed once. The ten biggest clones cover roughly 14% of the sample.

This record comes from a study of T cell responses to AZD1222 COVID-19 vaccine (dated by TCRdb to the early 2020s). In the study overall: Because spike-specific TCR depth and breadth did not differ between the two schedules, AZD1222 recipients who got a second dose at roughly 4 weeks were pooled with those who got a second dose at roughly 12 weeks. A total of 230 or so trial participants underwent TCR sequencing, of whom 200 to 220 received two doses of AZD1222 and about 25 received two doses of the MenACWY control vaccine. Trial participants were enrolled by age into subgroups of 18-55, 56-69 and 70-plus years, and around 150, 29 and 61 TCR-sequenced participants, respectively, were included in these subgroups. Overall results and qualifications from the work: Most participants were white British and females outnumbered males, and the authors suggested that clonal diversity may have been underestimated. The 56-69-year group was small, and its depth increase did not reach significance, likely because of low power. Nearly half of unique spike-specific TCRs reportedly recognized epitopes outside regions mutated in the B.1.351 and B.1.1.7 variants. Conclusions about previously exposed vaccinees are limited, since just a handful of AZD1222 recipients were seropositive for SARS-CoV-2 at baseline. Because no samples from the day 14 peak response were available, repertoires could be characterized only after the peak T cell response. Vaccine-associated CD4 TCRs spanned the whole spike protein, with dominant responses in regions 160-218 and 743-854. After two AZD1222 doses, spike-specific TCR breadth and depth were significantly higher than at day 0 and than in MenACWY recipients.

Taken with the paper, the label for time point translates to: baseline before first vaccination. Vaccinee samples were obtained from the UK trials COV001 and COV002, which included a single-blind randomized controlled phase 2/3 trial of AZD1222 (ChAdOx1 nCoV-19) in healthy adults. For TCRbeta chain sequencing, PBMC samples from trial participants were taken at day 0 and at day 28 after the second dose. This TCR was recovered from an adult in good health. The starting material was peripheral blood, obtained on day 0 of AZD1222 vaccination.

The CDR3 in this case is CAISESARGFEAFF. The base sequence is TGTGCCATCAGTGAGTCGGCCAGGGGATTTGAAGCTTTCTTT. The receptor chain draws on TRBV10-3 and TRBJ1-1; the D gene is perhaps TRBD1, from 6 matching bases. CDR1 and CDR2, looked up from the germline V gene, are ENHRY and SYGVKD. V drops 0 bases and J drops 7 bases, leaving 12 bases in between. Taken from cysteine to phenylalanine, the CDR3 has 14 residues. Only the CDR3 DNA is retained, 42 bases long and in frame from the first base.